One sample yielded the 4 T cell receptor beta chains listed below, sequenced in a study of shared clonotypes between healthy human individuals (dated by TCRdb to between 2020 and 2021). Library preparation was by the immunoSEQ multiplex PCR assay. Entries here come from immuneACCESS through TCRdb and include only in-frame sequences with V and J called. Some clones fail to appear in such tables; in the studies checked, an unresolved V gene covers under half of the shortfall, and the cause of the remainder is unknown. This sample is represented by 500,000 to 550,000 clones; about 96% of them were singletons. The biggest ten clones account for around 0.067% of the sample. The sample taken for sequencing was naive CD4+ T cells sorted from blood. The cell subset or site label corresponds to: CD45RA+ positively selected. The receptors originated from a woman aged 25 to 45 in good health.

Turning to this clone: Within the sample, other DNA sequences also encode this same CDR3. The chain combines TRBV5-4 with TRBJ2-6; TRBD1 aligns across 7 bases. V lost 0 bases to trimming and J lost 1 base; unmatched junction nucleotides: 4. This CDR3 region has 17 residues. Germline lookup yields CDR1 SGHNT and CDR2 YYREEE (reference sequence). CDR3 nucleotide sequence: TGTGCCAGCAGCTTGGGACAGGGCCCTTCTGGGGCCAACGTCCTGACTTTC. This translates into CASSLGQGPSGANVLTF.

This clone has just one count. The rearrangement uses TRBV30 and TRBJ1-4; D gene ambiguous. Germline CDR1 is GTSNPN and CDR2 is SVGIG (reference sequence). V lost 3 bases and J 4 bases, leaving 12 bases between the germline ends. The CDR3 extends over 14 amino acids. CDR3 DNA sequence: TGTGCCTGGAGCTTTAGACTCAGTAATGAAAAACTGTTTTTT. Protein: CAWSFRLSNEKLFF.

The chain joins TRBV9 to TRBJ2-7; 14 bases align to TRBD2. This CDR3 region has 16 residues. Germline lookup yields CDR1 SGDLS and CDR2 YYNGEE. Unmatched junction bases numbered 8, after V lost 3 bases and J lost 6 bases. CDR3 nucleotide sequence: TGTGCCAGCAGCGCTAGACCGGGACTAGCGGGAGTCGAGCAGTACTTC. This encodes CASSARPGLAGVEQYF.

This clone showed up just a few times. The rearrangement uses TRBV7-9 and TRBJ2-2; tentative D call: TRBD2 (5 bases). Germline V gene sequence: CDR1 SEHNR, CDR2 FQNEAQ (reference sequence). V was cut by 2 bases and J by 4 bases, with 14 bases left in between. The CDR3 extends over 16 amino acids. The CDR3 region is CASSLMETTTTGELFF. The CDR3 nucleotides are TGTGCCAGCAGCTTAATGGAGACTACAACCACCGGGGAGCTGTTTTTT.